This entry lists 13 T cell receptor beta chains sequenced from one sample in a study of T cells after yellow fever vaccination. TCRdb fed the 5' RACE reads into MiXCR, producing one record per CDR3 protein. The repertoire holds hundreds of thousands of distinct CDR3 sequences, with 9% to 15% as singletons. This specimen was PBMCs, taken on the day of the yellow fever booster vaccination. The receptors shown here come from a man between 25 and 39 years old who received the YFV17D yellow fever vaccine.

The rearrangement links TRBV4-3 to TRBJ2-7, with D possibly matching TRBD2 (6 bases). Germline V gives CDR1 LGHNA, CDR2 YSLEER. Deletions cut 0 bases from V and 2 bases from J, with 11 bases between. CDR3 length: 15 residues. CDR3 amino acids: CASSQDPSAAYEQYF. DNA of the CDR3: TGCGCCAGCAGCCAAGATCCTAGCGCTGCCTACGAGCAGTACTTC.

The rearrangement joins TRBV5-1 to TRBJ2-1, with 9 bases identical to TRBD2. CDR1 and CDR2 (germline): SGHRS, YFSETQ. This CDR3 has 14 residues. The ends lost 6 bases at V and 4 bases at J; junction bases unmatched: 5. The CDR3 sequence: CASKLAGPYNEQFF. The DNA of the CDR3 is TGCGCCAGCAAGCTAGCGGGGCCATACAATGAGCAGTTCTTC.

This chain uses TRBV5-1 with TRBJ2-1; the D gene is possibly TRBD1 (5 bases). CDR1 is SGHRS, CDR2 YFSETQ, per germline. V was trimmed by 4 bases and J by 1 base, leaving 15 bases between them. This CDR3 is 16 amino acids long. The CDR3 loop is CASSPTQGTSYNEQFF. Written as DNA, the CDR3 is TGCGCCAGCAGCCCCACCCAGGGAACTTCCTACAATGAGCAGTTCTTC.

This clonotype was recorded a few times. V gene TRBV6-6 combines with J gene TRBJ2-3; the D is unclear. V lost 6 bases, J lost 14 bases, and 18 bases lay in between. The CDR3 loop spans 12 amino acids. The V gene's germline CDR1 is MNHNY and CDR2 SVGAGI (reference sequence). In nucleotides, the CDR3 is TGTGCCAGCAGCCCAGCTCAGAGTTCGGTGTATTTT. It encodes CASSPAQSSVYF.

The chain uses TRBV5-4 and TRBJ2-5, with D uncertain. Germline V gene data show CDR1 as SGHNT and CDR2 as YYREEE (reference sequence). Trimming took off 2 bases at V and 2 bases at J, with 10 bases between the two ends. This CDR3 spans 14 amino acids. The CDR3 is CASSLGYRQETQYF. As DNA, the CDR3 is TGTGCCAGCAGCTTAGGGTACAGACAAGAGACCCAGTACTTC.

The V call is TRBV7-2, the J call TRBJ2-1; 14 nucleotides match TRBD2. Germline CDR1 and CDR2: SGHTA and FQGNSA. CDR3 length: 19 residues. V lost 1 base to trimming and J lost 8 bases; unmatched junction nucleotides: 13. The CDR3 sequence: CASSLVATSGRAEAYEQFF. The CDR3 DNA follows: TGTGCCAGCAGCTTAGTCGCGACTAGCGGGAGGGCCGAAGCCTATGAGCAGTTCTTC. The variable domain in full, with the rest retrieved from reference TRBV7-2 and TRBJ2-1, is GAGVSQSPSNKVTEKGKDVELRCDPISGHTALYWYRQSLGQGLEFLIYFQGNSAPDKSGLPSDRFSAERTGGSVSTLTIQRTQQEDSAVYLCASSLVATSGRAEAYEQFFGPGTRLTVL.

This clonotype has just a few counts. J is TRBJ1-5 and V is TRBV6-1, with TRBD1 matching 8 bases. The V segment lost 6 bases and the J segment 3 bases; nucleotides outside the gene matches: 10. Germline V CDR1 and CDR2: MNHNS, SASEGT. The CDR3 loop spans 16 amino acids. The CDR3 protein is CASRQNPGGYNQPQHF. In DNA, the CDR3 is TGTGCCAGCAGACAGAACCCAGGGGGCTACAATCAGCCCCAGCATTTT.

The chain is built from TRBV6-2 or TRBV6-3 and TRBJ2-1; TRBD2 aligns across 7 bases. Germline loops: CDR1 MNHEY, CDR2 SVGEGT. Trimming cost V 5 bases and J 6 bases; bases outside gene matches: 1. This CDR3 contains 12 residues. The CDR3 DNA sequence: TGTGCCAGCAGTGCTAGCGGCAATGAGCAGTTCTTC. Its protein product is CASSASGNEQFF.

A remark on this clonotype: A read error is possible here, since a much larger clone lies one base away. V usage is TRBV7-2 and J usage is TRBJ2-1, with 7 bases matching TRBD2. This CDR3 has 12 residues. Germline CDR1 and CDR2: SGHTA and FQGNSA. The CDR3 DNA sequence: TGTGCCAGCAGAGCAGCCGGCGGTGGCGGGGGCTTC. This codes for CASRAAGGGGGF. Looking up the rest from reference TRBV7-2 and TRBJ2-1 gives the full variable domain: GAGVSQSPSNKVTEKGKDVELRCDPISGHTALYWYRQSLGQGLEFLIYFQGNSAPDKSGLPSDRFSAERTGGSVSTLTIQRTQQEDSAVYLCASRAAGGGGGFGPGTRLTVL.

This clonotype was seen only a few times. The chain employs TRBV3-1 and TRBJ2-1; 10 nucleotides line up with TRBD2. CDR1 LGHDT and CDR2 YNNKEL come from the germline V gene (reference sequence). This CDR3 has 19 residues. V dropped 2 bases and J dropped 6; count of bases not matched to a gene: 16. CDR3 residues: CASSQRRPQAGGTSNEQFF. The CDR3 coding sequence is TGTGCCAGCAGCCAACGGAGGCCTCAAGCGGGAGGGACTTCCAATGAGCAGTTCTTC.

This clonotype turned up a few times. The chain joins TRBV29-1 to TRBJ2-1; weak D call: TRBD2 (5 bases). Trimming stripped 6 bases from V and 9 bases from J, with 18 bases between. This CDR3 contains 13 residues. The germline gives CDR1 SQVTM, CDR2 ANQGSEA. The CDR3 here is CSVANRARVEQFF. In DNA form, the CDR3 reads TGCAGCGTCGCAAATCGGGCGCGGGTTGAGCAGTTCTTC.

V and J are TRBV28 and TRBJ1-4, with a possible D match to TRBD1 (5 bases). V lost 8 bases and J 8 bases, leaving 24 bases between the germline ends. This CDR3 has 16 amino acids. Looked up from germline, CDR1 is MDHEN and CDR2 is SYDVKM. The CDR3: CASVLGRGWQLEKLFF. As DNA, the CDR3 is TGTGCCAGCGTCCTGGGGAGGGGATGGCAGCTCGAAAAACTGTTTTTT.

The chain couples TRBV12-3 or TRBV12-4 to TRBJ2-7; maybe TRBD2 (5 bases). V shed 7 bases and J shed 7 bases, with 17 bases lying between them. The CDR3 totals 13 residues. CDR3 nucleotide sequence: TGTGCCAGCATCGCCGAGGGCTTGGGGGAGCAGTACTTC. Translating it yields CASIAEGLGEQYF.